The 8 T cell receptor beta chains listed next were all sequenced from one sample in a study of cytomegalovirus exposure and HLA in healthy donors. Method: immunoSEQ multiplex PCR; TCRdb's copy keeps in-frame clones and lacks some. The top ten hold less than 5.5% of the sample, which has 130,000 to 150,000 clones, approximately 86% seen once. The source material was PBMCs. The receptors derive from a man aged 18 to 30 in good health and CMV-seropositive.

The chain is built from TRBV6-1 and TRBJ1-1; D not certain. CDR1 MNHNS and CDR2 SASEGT come from the germline V gene. CDR3 size: 14 residues. V lost 1 base and J 4 bases, leaving 10 bases between the germline ends. DNA for the CDR3: TGTGCCAGCAGTGAAGGGCGGCCGAGCACTGAAGCTTTCTTT. Translating it yields CASSEGRPSTEAFF.

This chain uses TRBV9 with TRBJ1-3, with 9 bases fitting TRBD1. Germline-derived CDR1 and CDR2 are SGDLS and YYNGEE. Unmatched junction bases numbered 5, after V lost 1 base and J lost 3 bases. The CDR3 runs to 16 residues. CDR3 residues: CASSVLGQGLGNTIYF. CDR3 DNA: TGTGCCAGCAGCGTATTGGGACAGGGTCTTGGAAACACCATATATTTT.

The V gene is TRBV6-6, the J gene TRBJ1-5; 9 bases are a match to TRBD1. The CDR3 has 14 residues. CDR1 is MNHNY and CDR2 is SVGAGI in the germline V gene (reference sequence). V lost 5 bases to trimming and J lost 4 bases; unmatched junction nucleotides: 3. CDR3 nucleotide sequence: TGTGCCAGCAGTCACAGGGGGCTAAATCAGCCCCAGCATTTT. It is translated as CASSHRGLNQPQHF.

The V and J genes are TRBV4-1 and TRBJ1-5; 8 bases map to TRBD1. The germline gives CDR1 MGHRA, CDR2 YSYEKL. The CDR3 has 14 residues. The J segment lost 2 bases and the V segment lost 3 bases, leaving 0 bases of the junction unmatched. Here the CDR3 DNA reads TGCGCCAGCAGCCAGACAGGGGGCAATCAGCCCCAGCATTTT. Translating gives CASSQTGGNQPQHF.

V is TRBV28 and J is TRBJ1-6; D ambiguous. This CDR3 has 15 residues. CDR1 MDHEN and CDR2 SYDVKM come from the germline V gene. V was cut by 3 bases and J by 10 bases, with 16 bases left in between. The CDR3 here is CASSFYSIPSSPLHF. CDR3 sequence (DNA): TGTGCCAGCAGTTTTTATTCTATCCCCTCCTCACCCCTCCACTTT.

This clone was picked up one time. The J gene is TRBJ2-5, the V gene TRBV2; D is perhaps TRBD1 (7 bases). Trimming cost V 6 bases and J 5 bases, with 13 bases left between them. The CDR3 runs 13 residues. Germline V lookup: CDR1 SNHLY, CDR2 FYNNEI. The CDR3 DNA follows: TGTGCCAGCAGAGACCCAGGGGGGGAGACCCAGTACTTC. This translates into CASRDPGGETQYF. Full variable domain (remainder filled in from reference TRBV2 and TRBJ2-5): EPEVTQTPSHQVTQMGQEVILRCVPISNHLYFYWYRQILGQKVEFLVSFYNNEISEKSEIFDDQFSVERPDGSNFTLKIRSTKLEDSAMYFCASRDPGGETQYFGPGTRLLVL.

The V and J genes are TRBV30 and TRBJ1-2; TRBD1 is a possible D gene (5 bases). V was shortened by 4 bases and J by 2 bases, with 8 bases between the two germline ends. Looked up from germline, CDR1 is GTSNPN and CDR2 is SVGIG (reference sequence). The CDR3 runs to 12 residues. For the CDR3, the DNA is TGTGCCTGGAAGGGGTCCAACTATGGCTACACCTTC. It codes for CAWKGSNYGYTF. The full variable domain, in which reference TRBV30 and TRBJ1-2 provide the parts outside the CDR3, is SQTIHQWPATLVQPVGSPLSLECTVEGTSNPNLYWYRQAAGRGLQLLFYSVGIGQISSEVPQNLSASRPQDRQFILSSKKLLLSDSGFYLCAWKGSNYGYTFGSGTRLTVV.

V is TRBV2 and J is TRBJ2-5; 11 bases line up with TRBD2. V shed 6 bases and J 4 bases; nucleotides not matched to a gene: 10. The V gene's germline CDR1 is SNHLY and CDR2 FYNNEI. The length of the CDR3 is 16 residues. For the CDR3, the DNA is TGTGCCAGCAGCGGTAGCGGGGGGGCTCGAGGAGAGACCCAGTACTTC. It is translated as CASSGSGGARGETQYF.